The rows below give T cell receptor beta chains drawn from one sample of a study of graft-versus-host responses after intestinal transplantation. Profiled with immunoSEQ multiplex PCR; TCRdb holds only in-frame clones, not every one. Among 22,000 or so clones listed, around 76% were seen once. Sample: ileum tissue, taken 12 days after intestinal transplant. These receptors originate from a human patient who received an intestinal transplant, so some T cells may come from the graft donor. CDR3s leave out the opening cysteine and the closing phenylalanine or tryptophan.

>TRBV19|13|TRBJ1-1
ASSTGTGGYTEAF
>TRBV27|14|TRBJ2-1
ASSSLTGFPSNEQF
>TRBV5-1|11|TRBJ2-1
ASARPQGNEQF
>TRBV6-4|12|TRBJ2-1
ASSLIADGNEQF
>TRBV15|13|TRBJ1-5
ATSRDRGLYQPQH
>TRBV2|10|TRBJ2-3
ASRGGADTQY
>TRBV2|10|TRBJ2-1
ASSDPGWEQF
>TRBV7-9|12|TRBJ2-7
ASSSRTGTHEQY
>TRBV2|8|TRBJ2-1
AWGGNEQF
>TRBV9|11|TRBJ2-3
ASSPKREDTQY
>TRBV2|12|TRBJ2-5
ASGHTSGQETQY
>TRBV7-2|12|TRBJ2-5
ASSAWGGSETQY
>TRBV5-8|16|TRBJ2-3
ASSLGASGGRFTDTQY
>TRBV18|13|TRBJ1-5
ASSPGTGSNQPQH